This T cell receptor (beta chain) was obtained from a study of T-cell memory formation after mild COVID-19. The V gene's germline CDR1 is MGHDK and CDR2 SYGVNS. The CDR3 extends over 12 amino acids. The V end was cut by 3 bases, the J end by 11 bases, with 13 bases between. Study results and caveats: The CD4+ clones that contracted clustered mainly within CM and EM, and the CD8+ clones concentrated in EMRA. Contracting clones, day 15 to 85, had balanced CD4/CD8, and later expanders favored CD4+.

Regarding this clonotype: Antigen unknown.

Amplification by 5'RACE using constant-segment primers produced TCR alpha and TCR beta cDNA libraries that carried sample barcodes and UMIs. TCRdb re-called the 5' RACE reads with MiXCR, one entry per CDR3 protein. This sample yields about 260,000 distinct CDR3 sequences, of which roughly 17% are seen a single time; 20% to 25% belongs to the top ten. V and J are TRBV25-1 and TRBJ1-1; D unresolved. The sequence was collected from a man in his late teens or twenties who had mild COVID-19 (a few samples of this study predate the infection). Cell type and time point are not known. Sequencing used PBMCs or a T cell subset sorted from them (not recorded which). CDR3 in amino acids: CASSDPDYLAFF. The CDR3 nucleotides read TGTGCCAGCAGTGATCCCGATTACCTTGCTTTCTTT.